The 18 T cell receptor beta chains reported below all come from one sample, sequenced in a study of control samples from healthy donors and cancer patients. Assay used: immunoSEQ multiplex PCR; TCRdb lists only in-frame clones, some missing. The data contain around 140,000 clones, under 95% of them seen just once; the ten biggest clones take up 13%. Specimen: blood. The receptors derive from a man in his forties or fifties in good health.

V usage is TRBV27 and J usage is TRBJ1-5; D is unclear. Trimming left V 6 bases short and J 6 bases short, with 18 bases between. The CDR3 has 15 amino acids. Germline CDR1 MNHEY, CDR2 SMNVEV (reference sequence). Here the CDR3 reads CASRKGNAIPQPQHF. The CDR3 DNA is TGTGCCAGCAGGAAAGGGAACGCCATCCCTCAGCCCCAGCATTTT.

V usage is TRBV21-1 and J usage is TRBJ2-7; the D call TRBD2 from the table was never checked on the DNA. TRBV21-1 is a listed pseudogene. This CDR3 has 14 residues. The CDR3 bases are TGTGCCAGCAGCAAAGCGCACTATAGCTACGAGCAGTACTTC. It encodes CASSKAHYSYEQYF.

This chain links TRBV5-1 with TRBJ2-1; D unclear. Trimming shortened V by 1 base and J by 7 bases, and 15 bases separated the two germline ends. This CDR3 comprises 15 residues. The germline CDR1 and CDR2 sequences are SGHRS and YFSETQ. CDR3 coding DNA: TGCGCCAGCAGCTTGACTTTTGGCAGCCAGAATGAGCAGTTCTTC. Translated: CASSLTFGSQNEQFF.

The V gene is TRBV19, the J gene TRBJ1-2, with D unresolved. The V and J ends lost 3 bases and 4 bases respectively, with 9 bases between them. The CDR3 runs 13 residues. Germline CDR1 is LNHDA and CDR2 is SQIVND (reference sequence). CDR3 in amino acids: CASSMEGSYGYTF. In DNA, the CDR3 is TGTGCCAGTAGTATGGAGGGTTCCTATGGCTACACCTTC.

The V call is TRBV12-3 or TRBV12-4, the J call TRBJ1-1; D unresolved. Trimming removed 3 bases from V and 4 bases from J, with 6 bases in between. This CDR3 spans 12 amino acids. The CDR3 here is CASSFSSTEAFF. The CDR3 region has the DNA TGTGCCAGCAGTTTTAGTTCCACTGAAGCTTTCTTT.

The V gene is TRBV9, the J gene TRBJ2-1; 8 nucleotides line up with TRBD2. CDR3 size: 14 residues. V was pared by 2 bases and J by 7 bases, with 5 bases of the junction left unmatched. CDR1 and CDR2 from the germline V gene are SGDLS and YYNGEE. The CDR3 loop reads CASSVTGGPNEQFF. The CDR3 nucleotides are TGTGCCAGCAGCGTGACGGGAGGGCCGAATGAGCAGTTCTTC.

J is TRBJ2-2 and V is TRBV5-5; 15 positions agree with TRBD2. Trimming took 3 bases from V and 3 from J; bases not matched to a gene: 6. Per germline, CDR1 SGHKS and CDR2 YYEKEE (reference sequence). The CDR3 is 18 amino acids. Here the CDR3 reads CASSSGLAGGLDTGELFF. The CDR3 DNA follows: TGTGCCAGCAGCTCCGGACTAGCGGGGGGGCTGGACACCGGGGAGCTGTTTTTT.

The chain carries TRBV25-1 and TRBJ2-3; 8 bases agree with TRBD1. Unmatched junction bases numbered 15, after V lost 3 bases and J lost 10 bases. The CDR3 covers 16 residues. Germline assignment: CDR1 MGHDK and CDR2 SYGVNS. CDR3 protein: CASSDSRQGLGSPQYF. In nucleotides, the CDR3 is TGTGCCAGCAGTGATTCACGACAGGGGTTAGGGAGCCCGCAGTATTTT.

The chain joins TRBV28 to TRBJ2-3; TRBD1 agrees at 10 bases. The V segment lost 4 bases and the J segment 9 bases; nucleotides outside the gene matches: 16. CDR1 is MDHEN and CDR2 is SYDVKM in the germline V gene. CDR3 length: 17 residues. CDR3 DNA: TGTGCCAGCAGTTACCCTAGGGACAGGGGAGGGCTGCGGACGCAGTATTTT. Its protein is CASSYPRDRGGLRTQYF.

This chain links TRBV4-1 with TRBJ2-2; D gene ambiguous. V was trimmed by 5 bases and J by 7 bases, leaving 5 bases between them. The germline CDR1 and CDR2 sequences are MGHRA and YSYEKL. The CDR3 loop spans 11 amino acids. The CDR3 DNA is TGCGCCAGCAGCAAGATCGGGGAGCTGTTTTTT. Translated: CASSKIGELFF.

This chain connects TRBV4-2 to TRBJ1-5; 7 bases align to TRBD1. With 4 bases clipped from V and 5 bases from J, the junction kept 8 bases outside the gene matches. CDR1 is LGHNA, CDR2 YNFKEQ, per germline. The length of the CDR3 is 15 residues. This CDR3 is CASSLRQGLDQPQHF. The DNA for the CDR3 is TGTGCCAGCAGCCTACGACAGGGTCTTGATCAGCCCCAGCATTTT.

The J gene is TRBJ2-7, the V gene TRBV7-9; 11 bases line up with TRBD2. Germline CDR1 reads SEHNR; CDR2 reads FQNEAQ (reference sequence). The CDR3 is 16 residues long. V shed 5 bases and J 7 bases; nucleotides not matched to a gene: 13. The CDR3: CASSQLSGRASGEQYF. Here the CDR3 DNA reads TGTGCCAGCAGCCAACTTAGCGGGAGGGCCTCGGGAGAGCAGTACTTC. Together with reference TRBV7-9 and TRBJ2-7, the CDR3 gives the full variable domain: DTGVSQNPRHKITKRGQNVTFRCDPISEHNRLYWYRQTLGQGPEFLTYFQNEAQLEKSRLLSDRFSAERPKGSFSTLEIQRTEQGDSAMYLCASSQLSGRASGEQYFGPGTRLTVT.

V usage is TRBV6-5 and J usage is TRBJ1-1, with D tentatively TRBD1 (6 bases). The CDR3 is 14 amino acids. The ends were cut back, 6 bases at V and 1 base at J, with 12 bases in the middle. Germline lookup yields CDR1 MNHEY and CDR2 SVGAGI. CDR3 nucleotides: TGTGCCAGCAGGAATGGGGGGGCGAACACTGAAGCTTTCTTT. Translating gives CASRNGGANTEAFF.

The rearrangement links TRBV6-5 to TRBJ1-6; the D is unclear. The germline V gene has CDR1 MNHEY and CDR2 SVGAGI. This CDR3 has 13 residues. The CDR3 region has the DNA TGTGGGGGATGGGCGGCAGTTAATTCACCCCTCCACTTT. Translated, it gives CGGWAAVNSPLHF.

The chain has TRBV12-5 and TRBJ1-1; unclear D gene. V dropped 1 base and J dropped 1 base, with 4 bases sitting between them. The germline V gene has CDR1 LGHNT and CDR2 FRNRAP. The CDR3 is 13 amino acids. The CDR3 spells CASGLEENTEAFF. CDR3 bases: TGTGCTAGTGGTTTGGAAGAGAACACTGAAGCTTTCTTT. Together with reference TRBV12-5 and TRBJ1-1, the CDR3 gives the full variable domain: DARVTQTPRHKVTEMGQEVTMRCQPILGHNTVFWYRQTMMQGLELLAYFRNRAPLDDSGMPKDRFSAEMPDATLATLKIQPSEPRDSAVYFCASGLEENTEAFFGQGTRLTVV.

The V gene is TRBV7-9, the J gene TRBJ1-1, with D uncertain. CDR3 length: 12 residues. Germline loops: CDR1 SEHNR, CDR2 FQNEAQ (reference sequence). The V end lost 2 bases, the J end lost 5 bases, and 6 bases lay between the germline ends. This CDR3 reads CASSLHGTEAFF. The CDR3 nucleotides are TGTGCCAGCAGCTTACACGGGACTGAAGCTTTCTTT.

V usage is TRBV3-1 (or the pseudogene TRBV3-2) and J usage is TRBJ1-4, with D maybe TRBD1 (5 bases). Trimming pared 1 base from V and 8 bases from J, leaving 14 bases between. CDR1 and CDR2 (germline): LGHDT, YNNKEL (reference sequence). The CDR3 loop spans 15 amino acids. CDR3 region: CASSQARGEGEKLFF. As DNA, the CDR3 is TGTGCCAGCAGCCAAGCTCGCGGGGAGGGGGAAAAACTGTTTTTT.

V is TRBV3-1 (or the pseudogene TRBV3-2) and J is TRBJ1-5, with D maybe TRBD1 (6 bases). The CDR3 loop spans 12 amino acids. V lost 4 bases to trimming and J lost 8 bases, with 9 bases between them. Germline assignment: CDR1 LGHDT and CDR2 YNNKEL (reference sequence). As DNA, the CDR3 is TGTGCCAGCAGCCTTCAGGGGAAGCCCCAGCATTTT. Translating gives CASSLQGKPQHF.